This T cell receptor (beta chain) was documented in a study of blood T cells in healthy people across ages. The germline V gene has CDR1 SGHVS and CDR2 FNYEAQ. The CDR3 length is 13 residues. The ends were cut back, 6 bases at V and 7 bases at J, with 15 bases in the middle. Sample-barcoded 5' priming and a J-beta primer mix drove a second PCR of roughly 6 to 12 cycles. TCRdb processed the 5' RACE reads anew with MiXCR; each CDR3 protein has one entry. The sample includes hundreds of thousands of distinct CDR3 sequences, 25% to 35% of them seen just once. These data were also filed under a second study, of T cells of mothers and their children.

This clonotype originated in a boy between 2 and 15 years old in good health. The sequencing sample was made of blood. This chain uses TRBV7-6 with TRBJ2-5; a possible D gene is TRBD1 (6 bases). The CDR3 DNA is TGTGCCAGCAGACCGGACAGCCGGGGGACCCAGTACTTC. It yields the protein CASRPDSRGTQYF.